Detailed here is one TCR beta chain. Its antigen is unknown. Investigators profiled TCR beta VDJ and CDR3 from genomic DNA template. TCRdb analysed the reads with MiXCR anew, one entry per CDR3 protein. This sample carries approximately 65,000 distinct CDR3 sequences, around 50% of them seen once, and the ten largest clones take about 2.5%. With 2 bases removed from V and 3 bases from J, the gap between germline ends came to 7 bases. CDR1 is ENHRY, CDR2 SYGVKD, per germline. This CDR3 comprises 14 residues. The sample is drawn from a study of CD8+CD57+ T cells in acquired aplastic anemia. Across the whole study: Across the sorted CD4+ and CD8+ cells, DNA amounts averaged 3.2 ug. Study-wide findings and caveats: The same twenty-nine CD8+ CDR3 sequences occurred in patients and in controls.

The sample consisted of sorted CD4+, CD8+, or CD8+CD57+ T cells (not recorded which) from PBMCs. The source is a human donor in good health, serving as a control. The chain is built from TRBV10-3 and TRBJ2-2; no clear D gene. The CDR3 coding sequence is TGTGCCATCAGTGAGATATCCGACACCGGGGAGCTGTTTTTT. It is translated as CAISEISDTGELFF.